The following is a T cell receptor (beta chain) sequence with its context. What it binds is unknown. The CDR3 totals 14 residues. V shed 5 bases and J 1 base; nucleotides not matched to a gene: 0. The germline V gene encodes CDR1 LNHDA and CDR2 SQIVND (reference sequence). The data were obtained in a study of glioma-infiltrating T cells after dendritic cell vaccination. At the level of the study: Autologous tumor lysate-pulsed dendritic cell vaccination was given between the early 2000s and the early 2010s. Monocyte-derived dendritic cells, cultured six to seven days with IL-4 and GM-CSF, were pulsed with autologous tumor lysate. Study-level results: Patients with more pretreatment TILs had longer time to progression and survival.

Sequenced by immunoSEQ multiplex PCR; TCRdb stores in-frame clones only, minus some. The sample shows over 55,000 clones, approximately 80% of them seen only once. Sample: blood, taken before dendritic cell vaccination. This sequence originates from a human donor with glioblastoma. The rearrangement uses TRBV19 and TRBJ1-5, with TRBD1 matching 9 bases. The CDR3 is CASSDRGSNQPQHF. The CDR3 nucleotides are TGTGCCAGTAGTGACAGGGGGAGCAATCAGCCCCAGCATTTT.